These T cell receptor beta chains were read from a single sample in a study of sequential checkpoint blockade in melanoma. Produced via immunoSEQ multiplex PCR; TCRdb's table is partial and in-frame only. Here the sample spans roughly 30,000 clones, 75% to 90% being singletons. Here the sequenced sample was CD8+ T cells sorted from blood (inferred from file names), taken from a patient given nivolumab and ipilimumab in sequence. The receptors stem from a human donor with melanoma. CDR3s include the opening cysteine and the closing phenylalanine or tryptophan. D genes are given only for firm matches. Part of the rows lack a size; the others show once, few, many or a class for expanded clones.

TRBJ2-5	14	TRBV28	once	TRBD2	CASSSIAGGETQYF	TGTGCCAGCAGTTCTATAGCGGGAGGCGAGACCCAGTACTTC
TRBJ1-4	15	TRBV6-5	NA	NA	CASSRKGTTNEKLFF	TGTGCCAGCAGTAGGAAGGGGACAACTAATGAAAAACTGTTTTTT
TRBJ1-1	13	TRBV30	NA	NA	CAWSAREDTEAFF	TGTGCCTGGAGTGCCAGGGAGGACACTGAAGCTTTCTTT
TRBJ2-6	15	TRBV9	NA	NA	CASSATGSRANVLTF	TGTGCCAGCAGCGCCACAGGGAGTAGGGCCAACGTCCTGACTTTC
TRBJ2-1	14	TRBV27	NA	NA	CASSPPSVYDEQFF	TGTGCCAGCAGTCCACCCTCGGTGTACGATGAGCAGTTCTTC
TRBJ2-2	15	TRBV14	few	TRBD2	CASSQEVAGTGELFF	TGTGCCAGCAGCCAAGAAGTAGCGGGGACCGGGGAGCTGTTTTTT
TRBJ2-1	15	TRBV6-4	few	TRBD2	CAISGLAVIHNEQFF	TGTGCCATCAGTGGACTAGCGGTTATCCACAATGAGCAGTTCTTC
TRBJ2-5	14	TRBV7-9	once	TRBD1	CASSQGGLQETQYF	TGTGCCAGCAGCCAAGGGGGCCTCCAAGAGACCCAGTACTTC
TRBJ1-5	14	TRBV5-4	NA	TRBD1	CASSLDRGQQPQHF	TGTGCCAGCAGCTTGGACAGGGGGCAACAGCCCCAGCATTTT
TRBJ2-3	13	TRBV6-4	few	NA	CASSEAGTDTQYF	TGTGCCAGCAGTGAAGCGGGCACAGATACGCAGTATTTT
TRBJ2-7	15	TRBV9	NA	NA	CASSVAAASSYEQYF	TGTGCCAGCAGCGTCGCGGCCGCGAGCTCCTACGAGCAGTACTTC
TRBJ1-1	13	TRBV28	NA	TRBD1	CAGRDRGNTEAFF	TGTGCCGGACGGGACAGGGGGAACACTGAAGCTTTCTTT
TRBJ2-5	14	TRBV6-5	large	TRBD1	CASRGTGEVETQYF	TGTGCCAGCAGGGGGACAGGGGAAGTGGAGACCCAGTACTTC
TRBJ2-7	15	TRBV4-3	NA	NA	CASSQGSSPLYEQYF	TGCGCCAGCAGCCAAGGATCCTCTCCACTTTACGAGCAGTACTTC
TRBJ2-6	16	TRBV11-2	NA	NA	CASSYSLGSGANVLTF	TGTGCCAGCAGTTACTCTCTTGGCTCTGGGGCCAACGTCCTGACTTTC
TRBJ2-7	12	TRBV30	NA	TRBD1	CAWSVTGVEQYF	TGTGCCTGGAGTGTGACAGGGGTCGAGCAGTACTTC
TRBJ2-7	13	TRBV28	once	TRBD1	CASSLGQGSEQYF	TGTGCCAGCAGTTTAGGACAGGGGTCCGAGCAGTACTTC